This TCR beta chain was observed in a study of monozygotic twins with inflammatory bowel disease. CDR1 GTSNPN and CDR2 SVGIG come from the germline V gene (reference sequence). The CDR3 runs to 14 residues. TCRdb reprocessed the 5' RACE reads; each CDR3 protein has one entry and no DNA is given. This listing includes over 200,000 distinct CDR3 sequences. The specimen sequenced was blood. The V call is TRBV30, the J call TRBJ2-7; TCRdb's assignment of TRBD1 cannot be checked, as there is no DNA. This sequence originates from a human donor with ulcerative colitis or Crohn's disease, or a healthy co-twin of an affected twin (not recorded which). This CDR3 is CALGEGQFLREQYF. The variable domain in full, with the rest retrieved from reference TRBV30 and TRBJ2-7, is SQTIHQWPATLVQPVGSPLSLECTVEGTSNPNLYWYRQAAGRGLQLLFYSVGIGQISSEVPQNLSASRPQDRQFILSSKKLLLSDSGFYLCALGEGQFLREQYFGPGTRLTVT.